This T cell receptor (beta chain) was sequenced during a study of spatial heterogeneity in lung cancer. As for the study in general: Follow-up PBMC samples were sequenced when available, at a median of approximately two years after resection. Within raw reads, each unique TCR and UMI combination appeared on average more than ten times.

The CDR3 is 13 residues long. Trimming took off 7 bases at V and 9 bases at J, with 16 bases between the two ends. The germline gives CDR1 LGHNT, CDR2 FRNRAP. Every cDNA TCR molecule received its own unique molecular identifier. TCRdb independently ran MiXCR on the 5' RACE reads; one entry per CDR3 protein. The sample lists tens of thousands of distinct CDR3 sequences; 8.5% to 12% were seen once. Time point reported: blood at routine non-recurrence follow-up after resection. The authors sequenced whole RNA from tumor, nontumor lung or frozen PBMC without sorting. This clonotype showed up many times. This clonotype was obtained from a female donor with early-stage non-small cell lung cancer. This chain joins TRBV12-5 and TRBJ2-1; no firm D call. The sample was PBMCs, taken at follow-up. CDR3: CASAPSRTGEQFF. DNA of the CDR3: TGTGCTAGTGCCCCTTCTAGAACGGGTGAGCAGTTCTTC.